This T cell receptor (beta chain) is drawn from a study of blood T cell repertoires in COVID-19. Study at large: COVID-19 samples collected from the United States, Italy and Spain covered acute and convalescent phases. PBMCs, B-cell-depleted T cells, or T cells provided the cDNA or gDNA that made up the material.

In the source study's methods: It was from reference gene primer amplification that nucleated cell counts were estimated. Sequencing was performed with immunoSEQ multiplex PCR; in TCRdb, only in-frame clones are kept and a portion is missing. V, J and clone size reflect that table, while D and trimming were determined from the DNA. The data contain some 120,000 clones, roughly 84% of them singletons. The CDR3 extends over 14 amino acids. The germline gives CDR1 SGHNT, CDR2 YYREEE (reference sequence). The V segment lost 4 bases and the J segment 5 bases; nucleotides outside the gene matches: 7. The sequence derives from a man aged 55 to 69 with acute or convalescent COVID-19. The sample consisted of peripheral blood. This chain uses TRBV5-4 with TRBJ2-5, with TRBD2 matching 8 bases. The DNA of the CDR3 is TGTGCCAGCAGCCGAGCGGGAGTAACGGAGACCCAGTACTTC. As protein: CASSRAGVTETQYF.